Listed here are 3 T cell receptor beta chains from one sample, sequenced in a study of blood T cell repertoires in COVID-19. Libraries were prepared by immunoSEQ multiplex PCR; TCRdb keeps only in-frame clonotypes and omits some of them. The sample carries roughly 200,000 clones, 70% to 90% recorded once. Sequenced input: peripheral blood. The receptors come from a man aged 55-75 years with active or convalescent COVID-19.

CDR3 in amino acids: CASSPRDSSSGANVLTF. The DNA for the CDR3 is TGTGCCAGCAGCCCCAGGGACTCCAGCTCTGGGGCCAACGTCCTGACTTTC. The gene calls are TRBV3-1 (or the pseudogene TRBV3-2) and TRBJ2-6, with a possible D match to TRBD2 (6 bases). This CDR3 spans 17 amino acids. Per the germline V gene, CDR1 is LGHDT and CDR2 is YNNKEL (reference sequence). With 4 bases removed from V and 0 bases from J, the gap between germline ends came to 13 bases.

The CDR3 here is CASSFGTGMNSPLHF. CDR3 coding DNA: TGTGCCAGCAGCTTTGGGACAGGGATGAATTCACCCCTCCACTTT. V and J are TRBV7-3 and TRBJ1-6; the match to TRBD1 covers 9 bases. Unmatched junction bases numbered 4, after V lost 3 bases and J lost 7 bases. Per the germline V gene, CDR1 is SGHTA and CDR2 is FQGTGA. This CDR3 has 15 amino acids.

J is TRBJ1-2 and V is TRBV3-1 (or the pseudogene TRBV3-2), with 9 bases identical to TRBD1. CDR3 length: 13 amino acids. Germline V lookup: CDR1 LGHDT, CDR2 YNNKEL (reference sequence). The junction had 3 bases not matched to a gene; V was cut back by 4 bases and J by 6 bases. This CDR3 reads CASSLTGGDGYTF. CDR3 sequence (DNA): TGTGCCAGCAGCCTCACAGGGGGCGATGGCTACACCTTC.